These T cell receptor beta chains were read from a single sample in a study of response to subunit inactivated influenza vaccine. One entry per CDR3 protein, called by TCRdb with MiXCR from the RT-PCR reads. The table lists more than 550,000 distinct CDR3 sequences, approximately 10% of them singletons. These data are also associated with another study on T cells expressing NK-cell markers.

The sequencing here drew on PBMCs from blood, taken on the day of vaccination. The source is a man aged 50-59 years who received an inactivated influenza vaccine. The CDR3 runs from the conserved cysteine through the conserved F or W. The D gene is left open where the match is weak. The listing skips clone size in some rows; elsewhere it reads once, few, many or a size class.

d_gene,v_gene,abundance,j_gene,CDR3aa,CDR3nt
TRBD2,TRBV20-1,.,TRBJ2-7,CSAIGGTSGRSSYEQYF,TGCAGTGCTATAGGGGGGACTAGCGGGAGGAGCTCCTACGAGCAGTACTTC
TRBD2,TRBV10-3,many,TRBJ2-3,CAISDGGGDTDTQYF,TGTGCCATCAGTGACGGCGGGGGGGACACAGATACGCAGTATTTT
.,TRBV5-1,few,TRBJ2-1,CASSLAPAGGYNEQFF,TGCGCCAGCAGCTTGGCCCCGGCCGGCGGATACAATGAGCAGTTCTTC
.,TRBV4-1,.,TRBJ2-1,CASSQDSAGYPYNEQFF,TGCGCCAGCAGCCAAGATAGTGCCGGATATCCCTACAATGAGCAGTTCTTC
TRBD2,TRBV20-1,.,TRBJ2-2,CSARRGGRGGELFF,TGCAGTGCTAGGCGGGGGGGACGGGGCGGGGAGCTGTTTTTT
.,TRBV7-9,.,TRBJ2-3,CASSLRGRSSTDTQYF,TGTGCCAGCAGCTTACGGGGGCGTTCCAGCACAGATACGCAGTATTTT
.,TRBV4-2,.,TRBJ1-5,CASSQGGANQPQHF,TGTGCCAGCAGCCAAGGCGGGGCCAATCAGCCCCAGCATTTT
.,TRBV27,.,TRBJ1-2,CASSPTATGRHYGYTF,TGTGCCAGCAGTCCAACCGCCACGGGGAGGCACTATGGCTACACCTTC
TRBD2,TRBV5-1,.,TRBJ2-5,CASRLAGGPETQYF,TGCGCCAGCAGACTAGCGGGAGGGCCAGAGACCCAGTACTTC
.,TRBV20-1,.,TRBJ2-3,CSARDLWLEADTQYF,TGCAGTGCTAGAGATCTCTGGCTAGAGGCAGATACGCAGTATTTT
.,TRBV7-9,.,TRBJ2-3,CASSLVRGSTDTQYF,TGTGCCAGCAGCTTGGTTAGGGGATCCACAGATACGCAGTATTTT
TRBD2,TRBV20-1,.,TRBJ2-3,CSARRLAGRTDTQYF,TGCAGTGCTAGACGACTAGCGGGACGCACAGATACGCAGTATTTT
.,TRBV4-2,.,TRBJ1-2,CASNEGDSSNYGYTF,TGTGCCAGCAACGAGGGAGACAGCTCTAACTATGGCTACACCTTC
.,TRBV12-3/TRBV12-4,.,TRBJ2-1,CASSSGQRKQFF,TGTGCCAGCAGCTCCGGACAGCGGAAGCAGTTCTTC
.,TRBV7-2,few,TRBJ2-4,CASSLRWGVREQNIQYF,TGTGCCAGCAGCTTGAGGTGGGGGGTCCGGGAACAAAACATTCAGTACTTC
.,TRBV20-1,few,TRBJ2-3,CSARKIRGISTDTQYF,TGCAGTGCTAGAAAGATCCGGGGCATTAGCACAGATACGCAGTATTTT
.,TRBV9,few,TRBJ2-7,CASSVGSDSSYEQYF,TGTGCCAGCAGCGTAGGGTCGGATAGCTCCTACGAGCAGTACTTC